The clone carrying this T cell receptor (beta chain) was observed at least ten times. Researchers took RNA transcripts and amplified the TCR beta CDR3 regions from them. The primer set for the first-round RT-PCR of the TCR CDR3 was HTBI. TCRdb reprocessed the multiplex PCR reads with MiXCR, giving one entry per CDR3 protein. The sample shows a few hundred thousand distinct CDR3 sequences, about 14% of them seen only once. The record originates from a study of T cells in Graves' hyperthyroidism and ophthalmopathy. Germline V gives CDR1 LNHDA, CDR2 SQIVND (reference sequence). The CDR3 is made up of 14 amino acids. V was trimmed by 6 bases and J by 0 bases, leaving 12 bases between them.

The sequenced sample was blood. The sequence was collected from a woman in her 40s with Graves' hyperthyroidism that later progressed to Graves' ophthalmopathy. The chain couples TRBV19 to TRBJ2-7, with D perhaps TRBD1 (5 bases). As DNA, the CDR3 is TGTGCCAGTAGCTTGGACACGATCTCCTACGAGCAGTACTTC. This sequence encodes CASSLDTISYEQYF.